This TCR beta chain was found in a study of beta chain features in type 1 diabetes. On the study more broadly: Regarding age, gender and cell yields, patients proved similar to healthy donors.

Reverse transcribing all isolated RNA meant expressed TCRB transcripts were sequenced. The assay was immunoSEQ multiplex PCR, and TCRdb's table has in-frame clones only and misses some. The table has 900,000 or so clones, roughly 15% seen once; the top ten hold 0.02% to 0.03%. Per germline, CDR1 SGHTA and CDR2 FQGNSA. This CDR3 comprises 13 residues. V shed 5 bases and J shed 4 bases, with 9 bases lying between them. The chain joins TRBV7-2 to TRBJ2-1; D is unresolved. The sequence derives from a young woman in good health. The sample consisted of naive CD4+ T cells from blood. DNA of the CDR3: TGTGCCAGCAGCCCTCGGAGATACAATGAGCAGTTCTTC. It translates to CASSPRRYNEQFF. The complete variable domain, with remaining parts taken from reference TRBV7-2 and TRBJ2-1, reads GAGVSQSPSNKVTEKGKDVELRCDPISGHTALYWYRQSLGQGLEFLIYFQGNSAPDKSGLPSDRFSAERTGGSVSTLTIQRTQQEDSAVYLCASSPRRYNEQFFGPGTRLTVL.